A selection of T cell receptor beta chains follows, all from one sample in a study of response to subunit inactivated influenza vaccine. TCRdb reprocessed the RT-PCR reads via MiXCR and lists one record per CDR3 protein. In the table there are about 580,000 distinct CDR3 sequences, around 15% of which are singletons. Sequencing was performed on PBMCs from blood, taken 11 to 12 days after vaccination. The source of these receptors is a man aged 50 to 59 who received an inactivated influenza vaccine. CDR3s include the opening cysteine and the closing phenylalanine or tryptophan. D genes are given only for firm matches. Some rows mark clone size as missing; the rest say once, few, many or name a class of expanded clone.

J | D | size | V | CDR3 | DNA
TRBJ2-5 | - | few | TRBV18 | CASSPPEEGETQYF | TGTGCCAGCTCACCACCGGAGGAGGGGGAGACCCAGTACTTC
TRBJ2-3 | TRBD1 | - | TRBV5-1 | CASSRQGDSTDTQYF | TGCGCCAGCAGCAGACAGGGGGATAGCACAGATACGCAGTATTTT
TRBJ1-1 | - | many | TRBV5-1 | CASSLDGQTNTEAFF | TGCGCCAGCAGCTTGGACGGACAAACGAACACTGAAGCTTTCTTT
TRBJ2-3 | TRBD2 | - | TRBV4-2 | CASSQDPNGGAADTQYF | TGTGCCAGCAGCCAAGATCCCAACGGGGGGGCCGCAGATACGCAGTATTTT
TRBJ2-2 | TRBD2 | few | TRBV28 | CASSTPSGRPTGELFF | TGTGCCAGCAGTACTCCTAGCGGGAGGCCCACCGGGGAGCTGTTTTTT
TRBJ1-2 | - | few | TRBV30 | CAWSRTTKPYYGYTF | TGTGCCTGGAGCAGGACAACCAAACCTTACTATGGCTACACCTTC
TRBJ2-7 | TRBD1 | - | TRBV20-1 | CSAPRPGQGSYEQYF | TGCAGTGCTCCGAGGCCGGGACAGGGGAGCTACGAGCAGTACTTC
TRBJ2-7 | TRBD1 | - | TRBV7-9 | CASTRGTVESYEQYF | TGTGCCAGCACCCGTGGGACAGTGGAATCCTACGAGCAGTACTTC
TRBJ2-3 | - | - | TRBV12-3/TRBV12-4 | CASSSPLDGTSTDTQYF | TGTGCCAGCAGTTCCCCCTTAGACGGGACTAGCACAGATACGCAGTATTTT
TRBJ2-2 | TRBD1 | - | TRBV2 | CASKRQGDTGELFF | TGTGCCAGCAAAAGACAGGGTGACACCGGGGAGCTGTTTTTT
TRBJ2-7 | - | few | TRBV7-9 | CAVGDQTYEQYF | TGTGCCGTCGGCGATCAAACCTACGAGCAGTACTTC
TRBJ2-5 | TRBD1 | many | TRBV12-3/TRBV12-4 | CASSPGQGGQTQYF | TGTGCCAGCAGTCCGGGACAGGGCGGACAGACCCAGTACTTC